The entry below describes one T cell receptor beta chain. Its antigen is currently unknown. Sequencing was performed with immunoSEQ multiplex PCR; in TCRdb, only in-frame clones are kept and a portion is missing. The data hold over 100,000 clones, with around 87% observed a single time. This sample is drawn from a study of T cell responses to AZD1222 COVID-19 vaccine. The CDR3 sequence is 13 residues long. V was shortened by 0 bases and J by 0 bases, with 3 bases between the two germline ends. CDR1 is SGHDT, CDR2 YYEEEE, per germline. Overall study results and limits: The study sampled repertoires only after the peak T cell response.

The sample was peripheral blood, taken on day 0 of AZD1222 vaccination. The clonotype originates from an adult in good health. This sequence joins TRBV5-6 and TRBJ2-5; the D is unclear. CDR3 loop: CASSLVYQETQYF. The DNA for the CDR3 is TGTGCCAGCAGCTTGGTTTACCAAGAGACCCAGTACTTC. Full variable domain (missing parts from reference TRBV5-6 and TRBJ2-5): DAGVTQSPTHLIKTRGQQVTLRCSPKSGHDTVSWYQQALGQGPQFIFQYYEEEERQRGNFPDRFSGHQFPNYSSELNVNALLLGDSALYLCASSLVYQETQYFGPGTRLLVL.